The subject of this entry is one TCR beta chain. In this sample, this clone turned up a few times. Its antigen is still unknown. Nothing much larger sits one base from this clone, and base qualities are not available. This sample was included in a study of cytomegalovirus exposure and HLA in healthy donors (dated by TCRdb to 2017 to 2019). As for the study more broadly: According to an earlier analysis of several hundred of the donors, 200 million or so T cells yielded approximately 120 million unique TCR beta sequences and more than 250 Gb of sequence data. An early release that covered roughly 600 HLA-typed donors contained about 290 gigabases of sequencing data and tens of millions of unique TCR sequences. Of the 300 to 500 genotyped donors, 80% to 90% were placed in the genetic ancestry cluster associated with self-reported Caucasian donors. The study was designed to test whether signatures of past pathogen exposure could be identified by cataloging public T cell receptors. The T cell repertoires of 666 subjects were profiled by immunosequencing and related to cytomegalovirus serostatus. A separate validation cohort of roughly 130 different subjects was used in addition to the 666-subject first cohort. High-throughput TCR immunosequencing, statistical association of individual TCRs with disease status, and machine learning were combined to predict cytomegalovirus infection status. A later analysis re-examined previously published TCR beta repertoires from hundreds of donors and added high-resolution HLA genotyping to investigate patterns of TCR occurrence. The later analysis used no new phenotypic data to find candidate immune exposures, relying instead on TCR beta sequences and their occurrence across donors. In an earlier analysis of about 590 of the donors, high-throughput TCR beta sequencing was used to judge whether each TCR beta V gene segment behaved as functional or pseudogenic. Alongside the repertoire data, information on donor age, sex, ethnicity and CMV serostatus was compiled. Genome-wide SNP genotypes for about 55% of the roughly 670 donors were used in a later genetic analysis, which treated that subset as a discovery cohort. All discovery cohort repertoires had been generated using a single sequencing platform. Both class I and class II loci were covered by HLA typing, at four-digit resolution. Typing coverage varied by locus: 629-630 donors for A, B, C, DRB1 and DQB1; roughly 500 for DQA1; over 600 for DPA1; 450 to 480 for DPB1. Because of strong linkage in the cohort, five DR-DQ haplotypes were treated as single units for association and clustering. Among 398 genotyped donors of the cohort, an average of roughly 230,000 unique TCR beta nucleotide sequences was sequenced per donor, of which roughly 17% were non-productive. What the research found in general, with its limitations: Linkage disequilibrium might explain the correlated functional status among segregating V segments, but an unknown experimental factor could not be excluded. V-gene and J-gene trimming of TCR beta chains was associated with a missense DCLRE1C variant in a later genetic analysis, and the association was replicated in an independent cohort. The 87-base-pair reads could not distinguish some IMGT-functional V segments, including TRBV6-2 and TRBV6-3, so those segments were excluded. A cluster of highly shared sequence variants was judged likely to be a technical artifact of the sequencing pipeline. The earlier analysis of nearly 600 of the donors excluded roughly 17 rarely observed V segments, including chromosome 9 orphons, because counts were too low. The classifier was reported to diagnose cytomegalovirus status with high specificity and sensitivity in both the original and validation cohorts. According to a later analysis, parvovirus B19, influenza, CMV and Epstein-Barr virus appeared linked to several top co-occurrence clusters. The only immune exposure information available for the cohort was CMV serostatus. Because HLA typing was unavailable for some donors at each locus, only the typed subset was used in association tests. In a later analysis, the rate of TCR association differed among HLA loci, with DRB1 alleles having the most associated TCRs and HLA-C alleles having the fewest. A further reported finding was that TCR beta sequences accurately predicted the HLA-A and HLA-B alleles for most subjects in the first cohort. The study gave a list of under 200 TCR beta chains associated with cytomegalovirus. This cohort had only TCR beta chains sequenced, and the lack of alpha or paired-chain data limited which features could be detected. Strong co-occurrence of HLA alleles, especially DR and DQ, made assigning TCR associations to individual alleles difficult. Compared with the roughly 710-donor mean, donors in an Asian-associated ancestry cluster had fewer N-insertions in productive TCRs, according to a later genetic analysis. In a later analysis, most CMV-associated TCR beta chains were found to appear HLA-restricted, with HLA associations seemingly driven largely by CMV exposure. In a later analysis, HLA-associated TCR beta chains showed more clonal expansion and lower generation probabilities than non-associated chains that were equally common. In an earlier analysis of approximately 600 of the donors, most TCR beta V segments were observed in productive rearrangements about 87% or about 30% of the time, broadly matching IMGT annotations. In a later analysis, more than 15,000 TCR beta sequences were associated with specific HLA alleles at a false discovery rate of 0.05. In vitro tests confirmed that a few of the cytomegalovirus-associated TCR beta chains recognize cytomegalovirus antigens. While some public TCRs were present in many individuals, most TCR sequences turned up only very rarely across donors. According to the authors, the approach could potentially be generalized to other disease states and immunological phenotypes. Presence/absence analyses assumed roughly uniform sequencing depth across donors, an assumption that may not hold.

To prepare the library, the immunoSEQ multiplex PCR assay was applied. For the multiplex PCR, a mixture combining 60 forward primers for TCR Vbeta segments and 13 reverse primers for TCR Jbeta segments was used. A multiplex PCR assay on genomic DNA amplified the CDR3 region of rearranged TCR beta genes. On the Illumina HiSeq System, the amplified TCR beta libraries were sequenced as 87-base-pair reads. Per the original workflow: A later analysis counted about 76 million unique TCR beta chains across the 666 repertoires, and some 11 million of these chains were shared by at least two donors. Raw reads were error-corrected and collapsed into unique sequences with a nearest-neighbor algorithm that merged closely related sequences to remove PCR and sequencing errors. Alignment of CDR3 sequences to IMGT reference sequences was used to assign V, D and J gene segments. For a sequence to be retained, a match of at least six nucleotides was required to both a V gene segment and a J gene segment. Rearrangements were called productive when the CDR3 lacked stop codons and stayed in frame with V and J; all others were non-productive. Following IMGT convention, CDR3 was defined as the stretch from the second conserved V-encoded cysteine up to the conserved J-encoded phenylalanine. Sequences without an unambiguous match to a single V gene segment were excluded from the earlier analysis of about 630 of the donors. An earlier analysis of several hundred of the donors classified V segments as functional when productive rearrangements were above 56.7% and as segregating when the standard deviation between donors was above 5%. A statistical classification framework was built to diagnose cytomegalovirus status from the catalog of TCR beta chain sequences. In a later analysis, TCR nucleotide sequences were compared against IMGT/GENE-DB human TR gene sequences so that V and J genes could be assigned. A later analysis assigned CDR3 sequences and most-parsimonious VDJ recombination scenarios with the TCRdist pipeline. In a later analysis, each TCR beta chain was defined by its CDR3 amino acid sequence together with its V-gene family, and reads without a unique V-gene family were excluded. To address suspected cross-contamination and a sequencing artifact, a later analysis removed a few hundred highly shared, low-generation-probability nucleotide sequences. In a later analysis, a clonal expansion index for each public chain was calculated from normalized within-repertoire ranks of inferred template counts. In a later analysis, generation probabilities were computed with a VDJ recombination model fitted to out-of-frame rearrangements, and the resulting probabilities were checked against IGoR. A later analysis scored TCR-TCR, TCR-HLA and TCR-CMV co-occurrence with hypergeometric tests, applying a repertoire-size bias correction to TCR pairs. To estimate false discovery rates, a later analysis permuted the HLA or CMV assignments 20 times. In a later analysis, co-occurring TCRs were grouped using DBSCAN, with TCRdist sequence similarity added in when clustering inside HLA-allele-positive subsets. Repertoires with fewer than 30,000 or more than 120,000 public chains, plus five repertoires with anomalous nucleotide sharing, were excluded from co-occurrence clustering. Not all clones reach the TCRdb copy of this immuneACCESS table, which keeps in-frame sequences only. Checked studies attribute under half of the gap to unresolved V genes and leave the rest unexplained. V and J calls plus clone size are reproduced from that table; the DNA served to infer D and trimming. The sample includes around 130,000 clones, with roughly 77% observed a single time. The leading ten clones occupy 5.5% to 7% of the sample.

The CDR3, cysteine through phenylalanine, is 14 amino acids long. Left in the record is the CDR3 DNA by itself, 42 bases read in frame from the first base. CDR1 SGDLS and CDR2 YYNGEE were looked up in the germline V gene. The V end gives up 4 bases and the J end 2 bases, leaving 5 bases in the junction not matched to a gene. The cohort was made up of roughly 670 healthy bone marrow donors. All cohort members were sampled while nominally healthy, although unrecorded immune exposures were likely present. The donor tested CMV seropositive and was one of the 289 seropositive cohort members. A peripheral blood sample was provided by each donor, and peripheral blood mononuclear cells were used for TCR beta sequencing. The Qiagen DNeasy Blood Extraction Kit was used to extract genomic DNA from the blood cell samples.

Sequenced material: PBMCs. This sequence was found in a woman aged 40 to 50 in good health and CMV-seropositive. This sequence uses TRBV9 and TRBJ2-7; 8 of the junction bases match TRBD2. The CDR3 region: CASSPGTSTYEQYF. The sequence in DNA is TGTGCCAGCAGCCCGGGGACTAGTACCTACGAGCAGTACTTC.